These 8 T cell receptor beta chains share one sample of origin, sequenced in a study of beta chain features in type 1 diabetes. What was sequenced were expressed TCRB transcripts, since all of the isolated RNA had been reverse transcribed. Libraries were prepared by immunoSEQ multiplex PCR; TCRdb keeps only in-frame clonotypes and omits some of them. The table shows 200,000 to 250,000 clones, with roughly an eighth occurring only once. The source material was naive CD4+ T cells from blood. The receptors here all came from a woman aged 35 to 49 in good health.

The CDR3 loop is CASQGGTDTQYF. The CDR3 DNA sequence: TGTGCCAGCCAGGGGGGTACAGATACGCAGTATTTT. This chain connects TRBV19 to TRBJ2-3; a possible D gene is TRBD1 (7 bases). The ends were cut back, 9 bases at V and 3 bases at J, with 10 bases in the middle. CDR3 length equals 12 residues. Germline CDR1 is LNHDA and CDR2 is SQIVND (reference sequence).

CDR3 coding DNA: TGTGCCAGCAGTTCCAGGATCTCCTCTGGCTACACCTTC. This gives the protein CASSSRISSGYTF. This chain joins TRBV6-5 and TRBJ1-2, with unresolved D. Between the trimmed V and J ends, which lost 4 bases and 7 bases, there was a span of 13 bases. CDR1 is MNHEY and CDR2 is SVGAGI in the germline V gene. The CDR3 runs to 13 residues.

The V and J genes are TRBV15 and TRBJ2-5; TRBD2 matches at 10 bases. The length of the CDR3 is 15 residues. Germline V lookup: CDR1 LNHNV, CDR2 YYDKDF (reference sequence). J was trimmed by 5 bases and V by 7 bases; bases with no gene match: 10. The CDR3 DNA reads TGTGCCACCAATGTGGTAGCGGGGGGAGGCGAGACCCAGTACTTC. It codes for CATNVVAGGGETQYF.

This clone was seen just once. CDR3 coding DNA: TGCAGCGTCAGGGGGACCGGGGAGCTGTTTTTT. Translating gives CSVRGTGELFF. The chain has TRBV20-1 and TRBJ2-2, with TRBD1 identical over 7 bases. The CDR3 has 11 residues. CDR1 is DFQATT, CDR2 SNEGSKA, per germline (reference sequence).

In this sample, this clone turned up a few times. Other DNA variants within this sample encode the same CDR3. This chain links TRBV19 with TRBJ1-2; D ambiguous. The germline V gene has CDR1 LNHDA and CDR2 SQIVND (reference sequence). Deletions cut 0 bases from V and 4 bases from J, with 3 bases between. The length of the CDR3 is 12 residues. The CDR3 bases are TGTGCCAGTAGTATAGATAGCTATGGCTACACCTTC. Its translation: CASSIDSYGYTF.

Turning to this clone: This specimen includes other DNA sequences encoding the same CDR3. This rearrangement joins TRBV18 to TRBJ1-4, with a tentative D call TRBD1 (5 bases). Trimming stripped 0 bases from V and 7 bases from J, with 12 bases between. From germline, CDR1 is KGHSH and CDR2 LQKENI. CDR3 length: 15 amino acids. The CDR3 protein is CASSPPGGRGEKLFF. The CDR3 bases are TGTGCCAGCTCACCACCGGGGGGACGTGGTGAAAAACTGTTTTTT.

The rearrangement uses TRBV6-6 and TRBJ2-7; tentative D call: TRBD1 (5 bases). Germline V lookup: CDR1 MNHNY, CDR2 SVGAGI (reference sequence). V lost 10 bases to trimming and J lost 2 bases, with 12 bases between them. There are 12 residues in the CDR3. The CDR3 loop is CATLTEAYEQYF. Written as DNA, the CDR3 is TGTGCCACCCTGACAGAGGCCTACGAGCAGTACTTC.

The genes are TRBV11-2 and TRBJ2-7, with a weak D call TRBD2 (7 bases). The V end lost 2 bases, the J end lost 6 bases, and 14 bases lay between the germline ends. Germline lookup yields CDR1 SGHAT and CDR2 FQNNGV. This CDR3 region has 14 residues. CDR3 coding DNA: TGTGCCAGCAGCTTATGGGGGGGCCGAGCCGAGCAGTACTTC. Its translation is CASSLWGGRAEQYF.